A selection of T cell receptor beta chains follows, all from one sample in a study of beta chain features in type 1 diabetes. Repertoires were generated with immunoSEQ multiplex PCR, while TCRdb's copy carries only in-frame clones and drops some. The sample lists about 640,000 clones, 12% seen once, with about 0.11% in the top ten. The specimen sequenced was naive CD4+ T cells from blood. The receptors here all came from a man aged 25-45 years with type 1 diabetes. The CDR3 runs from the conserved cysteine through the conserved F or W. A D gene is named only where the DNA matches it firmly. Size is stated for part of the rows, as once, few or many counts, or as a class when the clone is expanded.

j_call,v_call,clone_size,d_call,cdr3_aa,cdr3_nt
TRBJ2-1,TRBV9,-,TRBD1,CASSGTGGQYNEQFF,TGTGCCAGCAGCGGAACAGGGGGCCAATACAATGAGCAGTTCTTC
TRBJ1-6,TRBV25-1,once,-,CASSQAGGWYNSPLHF,TGTGCCAGCAGTCAAGCTGGGGGGTGGTATAATTCACCCCTCCACTTT
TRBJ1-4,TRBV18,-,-,CASSFLDSEKLFF,TGTGCCAGCTCATTTTTGGACAGTGAAAAACTGTTTTTT
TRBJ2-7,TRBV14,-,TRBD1,CASSPLGQVYEQYF,TGTGCCAGCAGCCCTTTAGGACAGGTCTACGAGCAGTACTTC
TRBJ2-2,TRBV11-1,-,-,CASSLTVTGELFF,TGTGCCAGCAGCTTGACAGTTACCGGGGAGCTGTTTTTT
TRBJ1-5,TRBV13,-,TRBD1,CASSLGQGLNQPQHF,TGTGCCAGCAGCTTAGGACAGGGGCTCAATCAGCCCCAGCATTTT
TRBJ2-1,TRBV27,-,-,CASSLYAGIRSHEQFF,TGTGCCAGCAGTTTATATGCGGGGATTCGCTCCCATGAGCAGTTCTTC
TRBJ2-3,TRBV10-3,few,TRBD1,CAISGPGQGLADTQYF,TGTGCCATCAGCGGTCCGGGACAGGGTTTGGCAGATACGCAGTATTTT
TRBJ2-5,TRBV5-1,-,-,CASSLAGQQETQYF,TGCGCCAGCAGCTTGGCCGGGCAGCAAGAGACCCAGTACTTC
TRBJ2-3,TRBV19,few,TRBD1,CASRDRGNSVDTQYF,TGTGCCAGTAGAGACAGGGGCAACTCGGTAGATACGCAGTATTTT
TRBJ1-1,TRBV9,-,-,CASSVALGKSGDTEAFF,TGTGCCAGCAGCGTAGCCCTCGGGAAATCCGGGGACACTGAAGCTTTCTTT
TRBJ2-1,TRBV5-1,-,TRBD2,CASSSGLVVSNEQFF,TGCGCCAGCAGTTCGGGACTAGTGGTAAGCAATGAGCAGTTCTTC
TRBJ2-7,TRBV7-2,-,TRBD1,CASSLLPGQPYEQYF,TGTGCCAGCAGCTTACTCCCGGGACAGCCCTACGAGCAGTACTTC
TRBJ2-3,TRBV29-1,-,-,CSVCVLGSTDTQYF,TGCAGCGTATGCGTGTTAGGGTCCACAGATACGCAGTATTTT
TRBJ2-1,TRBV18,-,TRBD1,CASSPGTGFNEQFF,TGTGCCAGCTCACCAGGGACAGGGTTCAATGAGCAGTTCTTC
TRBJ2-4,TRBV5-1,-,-,CASSLNSGVDGIQYF,TGCGCCAGCAGCCTGAATTCGGGGGTTGATGGGATTCAGTACTTC
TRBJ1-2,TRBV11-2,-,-,CASSQEVHYGYTF,TGTGCCAGCAGCCAAGAGGTGCACTATGGCTACACCTTC
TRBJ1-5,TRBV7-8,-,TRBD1,CASSRPGQGAVQPQHF,TGTGCCAGCAGCCGACCGGGACAGGGGGCTGTTCAGCCCCAGCATTTT
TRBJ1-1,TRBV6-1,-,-,CASSAPGGLRTEAFF,TGTGCCAGCAGTGCCCCTGGAGGACTGAGAACTGAAGCTTTCTTT
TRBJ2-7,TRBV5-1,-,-,CASSLAQGGYEQYF,TGCGCCAGCAGCTTGGCACAGGGTGGCTACGAGCAGTACTTC
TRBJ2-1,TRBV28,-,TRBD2,CASTLGTSGGYNEQFF,TGTGCCAGCACCCTCGGGACTAGCGGGGGCTACAATGAGCAGTTCTTC